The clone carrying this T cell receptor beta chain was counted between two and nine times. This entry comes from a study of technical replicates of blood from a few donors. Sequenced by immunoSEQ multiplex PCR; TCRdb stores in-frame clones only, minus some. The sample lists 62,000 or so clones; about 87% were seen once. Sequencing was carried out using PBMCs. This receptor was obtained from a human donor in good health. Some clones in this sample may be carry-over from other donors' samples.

CDR3 in amino acids: CASSPSSGGGNQPQHF. In nucleotides, the CDR3 is TGTGCCAGCAGCCCTAGTTCGGGGGGAGGAAATCAGCCCCAGCATTTT. V and J are TRBV6-6 and TRBJ1-5, with D possibly matching TRBD1 (5 bases). CDR1 and CDR2 from the germline V gene are MNHNY and SVGAGI (reference sequence). The CDR3 extends over 16 amino acids. Deletions cut 6 bases from V and 4 bases from J, with 19 bases between.